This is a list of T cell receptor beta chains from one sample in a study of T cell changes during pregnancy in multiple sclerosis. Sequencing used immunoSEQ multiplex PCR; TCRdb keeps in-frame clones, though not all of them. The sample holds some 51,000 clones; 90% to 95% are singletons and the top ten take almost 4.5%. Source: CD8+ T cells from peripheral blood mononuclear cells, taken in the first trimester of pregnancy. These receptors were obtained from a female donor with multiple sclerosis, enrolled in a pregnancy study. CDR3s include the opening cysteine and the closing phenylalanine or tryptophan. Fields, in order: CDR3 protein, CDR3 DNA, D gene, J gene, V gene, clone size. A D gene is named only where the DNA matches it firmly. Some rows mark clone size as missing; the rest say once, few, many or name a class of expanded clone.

CDR3aa: CASSAKGGAPGRERFDEQYF; CDR3nt: TGTGCCAGCAGCGCGAAAGGGGGGGCTCCCGGGCGGGAGAGGTTCGACGAGCAGTACTTC; d_gene: .; j_gene: TRBJ2-7; v_gene: TRBV9; abundance: .
CDR3aa: CASSSLADSYNEQFF; CDR3nt: TGTGCCAGCAGCTCCCTAGCGGACTCCTACAATGAGCAGTTCTTC; d_gene: TRBD2; j_gene: TRBJ2-1; v_gene: TRBV7-3; abundance: .
CDR3aa: CASSSTGNAEAFF; CDR3nt: TGTGCCAGCAGCTCTACAGGGAACGCTGAAGCTTTCTTT; d_gene: .; j_gene: TRBJ1-1; v_gene: TRBV7-9; abundance: .
CDR3aa: CASSALGQAGYGYTF; CDR3nt: TGTGCCAGCAGTGCGTTGGGACAGGCAGGCTATGGCTACACCTTC; d_gene: TRBD1; j_gene: TRBJ1-2; v_gene: TRBV25-1; abundance: .
CDR3aa: CASSRMTGGEGYTF; CDR3nt: TGTGCCAGCAGCAGAATGACGGGGGGAGAGGGCTACACCTTC; d_gene: .; j_gene: TRBJ1-2; v_gene: TRBV7-9; abundance: .
CDR3aa: CASSLTSGRATGELFF; CDR3nt: TGCGCCAGCAGCCTTACTAGCGGGAGGGCTACCGGGGAGCTGTTTTTT; d_gene: TRBD2; j_gene: TRBJ2-2; v_gene: TRBV4-1; abundance: .
CDR3aa: CATSRTSGSSNEQFF; CDR3nt: TGTGCCACCAGCAGGACTAGCGGGAGCTCCAATGAGCAGTTCTTC; d_gene: TRBD2; j_gene: TRBJ2-1; v_gene: TRBV15; abundance: .
CDR3aa: CASSLGSDFTPLEQFF; CDR3nt: TGTGCCAGCAGCTTAGGGAGCGACTTCACGCCCCTTGAGCAGTTCTTC; d_gene: .; j_gene: TRBJ2-1; v_gene: TRBV11-2; abundance: .
CDR3aa: CASSLGGDPIYEQYF; CDR3nt: TGTGCCAGCAGCTTAGGGGGGGACCCAATCTACGAGCAGTACTTC; d_gene: .; j_gene: TRBJ2-7; v_gene: TRBV7-2; abundance: .
CDR3aa: CASSPKGTGASHPAGELFF; CDR3nt: TGTGCCAGCAGCCCAAAAGGGACAGGGGCATCCCATCCGGCCGGGGAGCTGTTTTTT; d_gene: TRBD1; j_gene: TRBJ2-2; v_gene: TRBV7-9; abundance: .
CDR3aa: CASRAGTGDYEQYF; CDR3nt: TGTGCCAGTAGGGCCGGGACAGGTGACTACGAGCAGTACTTC; d_gene: TRBD1; j_gene: TRBJ2-7; v_gene: TRBV19; abundance: .
CDR3aa: CASSGSGRAGNEQYF; CDR3nt: TGCGCCAGCAGCGGGAGCGGGAGGGCCGGGAACGAGCAGTACTTC; d_gene: TRBD2; j_gene: TRBJ2-7; v_gene: TRBV5-1; abundance: .
CDR3aa: CASSELAGGPQETQYF; CDR3nt: TGTGCCAGCAGTGAACTAGCGGGAGGGCCACAGGAGACCCAGTACTTC; d_gene: TRBD2; j_gene: TRBJ2-5; v_gene: TRBV6-1; abundance: .
CDR3aa: CASSPWTIEAFF; CDR3nt: TGTGCCAGCAGCCCTTGGACTATTGAAGCTTTCTTT; d_gene: .; j_gene: TRBJ1-1; v_gene: TRBV7-9; abundance: .
CDR3aa: CASSNTGLVRGEQFF; CDR3nt: TGCGCCAGCAGTAACACGGGACTAGTGAGAGGTGAGCAGTTCTTC; d_gene: TRBD2; j_gene: TRBJ2-1; v_gene: TRBV4-3; abundance: .
CDR3aa: CASRGPGTQYF; CDR3nt: TGTGCCAGCAGAGGCCCGGGGACCCAGTACTTC; d_gene: .; j_gene: TRBJ2-5; v_gene: TRBV27; abundance: .
CDR3aa: CASSFHLLADSYNEQFF; CDR3nt: TGTGCCAGCAGCTTCCACTTACTAGCGGACTCCTACAATGAGCAGTTCTTC; d_gene: TRBD2; j_gene: TRBJ2-1; v_gene: TRBV5-5; abundance: .
CDR3aa: CASSEGTNEKLFF; CDR3nt: TGTGCCAGCAGCGAGGGGACTAATGAAAAACTGTTTTTT; d_gene: .; j_gene: TRBJ1-4; v_gene: TRBV9; abundance: .
CDR3aa: CASSFGTGSGANVLTF; CDR3nt: TGTGCCAGCAGCTTTGGGACAGGCTCTGGGGCCAACGTCCTGACTTTC; d_gene: TRBD1; j_gene: TRBJ2-6; v_gene: TRBV13; abundance: .
CDR3aa: CASSLYTEDTGELFF; CDR3nt: TGTGCCAGCAGCTTATATACGGAGGACACCGGGGAGCTGTTTTTT; d_gene: .; j_gene: TRBJ2-2; v_gene: TRBV7-8; abundance: .
CDR3aa: CASSRTGGYNSPLHF; CDR3nt: TGTGCCAGCAGTCGGACAGGGGGCTATAATTCACCCCTCCACTTT; d_gene: TRBD1; j_gene: TRBJ1-6; v_gene: TRBV6-1; abundance: .
CDR3aa: CASSSGGGPNQPQHF; CDR3nt: TGTGCCAGCAGCTCGGGGGGGGGTCCAAATCAGCCCCAGCATTTT; d_gene: .; j_gene: TRBJ1-5; v_gene: TRBV6-6; abundance: once
CDR3aa: CASLQGANEQFF; CDR3nt: TGTGCCAGTCTACAGGGGGCTAATGAGCAGTTCTTC; d_gene: TRBD1; j_gene: TRBJ2-1; v_gene: TRBV28; abundance: .
CDR3aa: CASSLDRVDTEAFF; CDR3nt: TGTGCCAGCAGTTTAGACAGGGTGGACACTGAAGCTTTCTTT; d_gene: TRBD1; j_gene: TRBJ1-1; v_gene: TRBV27; abundance: .
CDR3aa: CAWSVGQGNTEAFF; CDR3nt: TGTGCCTGGAGTGTCGGACAGGGGAACACTGAAGCTTTCTTT; d_gene: TRBD1; j_gene: TRBJ1-1; v_gene: TRBV30; abundance: .
CDR3aa: CASSPETVGSPLHF; CDR3nt: TGCGCCAGCAGCCCAGAGACAGTGGGTTCACCCCTCCACTTT; d_gene: .; j_gene: TRBJ1-6; v_gene: TRBV4-1; abundance: .
CDR3aa: CASSVAGGYGYTF; CDR3nt: TGTGCCAGCAGCGTAGCTGGGGGGTATGGCTACACCTTC; d_gene: .; j_gene: TRBJ1-2; v_gene: TRBV9; abundance: .
CDR3aa: CASSSRTPESSYNEQFF; CDR3nt: TGTGCCAGCAGCTCCCGGACTCCTGAGAGCTCCTACAATGAGCAGTTCTTC; d_gene: .; j_gene: TRBJ2-1; v_gene: TRBV7-9; abundance: .
CDR3aa: CASSPRRRAQETQYF; CDR3nt: TGTGCCAGCAGCCCCCGACGGAGAGCCCAAGAGACCCAGTACTTC; d_gene: .; j_gene: TRBJ2-5; v_gene: TRBV27; abundance: .
CDR3aa: CASSEAGGPKETQYF; CDR3nt: TGTGCCAGCAGTGAGGCGGGAGGGCCCAAAGAGACCCAGTACTTC; d_gene: TRBD2; j_gene: TRBJ2-5; v_gene: TRBV2; abundance: .
CDR3aa: CASSVARTSSGRDNEQFF; CDR3nt: TGTGCCAGCAGCGTAGCAAGGACTTCTAGCGGGAGAGACAATGAGCAGTTCTTC; d_gene: TRBD2; j_gene: TRBJ2-1; v_gene: TRBV9; abundance: .
CDR3aa: CASRARGRGDQPQHF; CDR3nt: TGTGCCAGTAGGGCGAGGGGTCGGGGGGATCAGCCCCAGCATTTT; d_gene: .; j_gene: TRBJ1-5; v_gene: TRBV19; abundance: .
CDR3aa: CASSLWAGVRSTDTQYF; CDR3nt: TGTGCCAGCAGTTTATGGGCGGGAGTTAGGAGCACAGATACGCAGTATTTT; d_gene: TRBD2; j_gene: TRBJ2-3; v_gene: TRBV27; abundance: .
CDR3aa: CASSLGGGDGTEAFF; CDR3nt: TGTGCCAGCAGTTTGGGGGGGGGCGATGGCACTGAAGCTTTCTTT; d_gene: .; j_gene: TRBJ1-1; v_gene: TRBV6-5; abundance: .
CDR3aa: CAWSPASRADTQYF; CDR3nt: TGTGCCTGGAGTCCCGCCAGCAGGGCAGATACGCAGTATTTT; d_gene: .; j_gene: TRBJ2-3; v_gene: TRBV30; abundance: .
CDR3aa: CASSLAGGETQYF; CDR3nt: TGCGCCAGCAGCTTGGCCGGGGGAGAGACCCAGTACTTC; d_gene: .; j_gene: TRBJ2-5; v_gene: TRBV5-1; abundance: .
CDR3aa: CASSQTQAKNIQYF; CDR3nt: TGTGCCAGCAGCCAAACCCAGGCCAAAAACATTCAGTACTTC; d_gene: .; j_gene: TRBJ2-4; v_gene: TRBV14; abundance: .
CDR3aa: CASSSRTSGSTDTQYF; CDR3nt: TGTGCCAGTAGTTCCCGGACTAGCGGGAGCACAGATACGCAGTATTTT; d_gene: TRBD2; j_gene: TRBJ2-3; v_gene: TRBV19; abundance: .
CDR3aa: CASSSFGAVNTEAFF; CDR3nt: TGTGCCAGCAGTTCCTTTGGGGCCGTGAACACTGAAGCTTTCTTT; d_gene: .; j_gene: TRBJ1-1; v_gene: TRBV28; abundance: .
CDR3aa: CASSPRTAQETQYF; CDR3nt: TGTGCCAGCTCACCAAGGACAGCCCAAGAGACCCAGTACTTC; d_gene: .; j_gene: TRBJ2-5; v_gene: TRBV18; abundance: .
CDR3aa: CASSEARSEKLFF; CDR3nt: TGTGCCAGCAGTGAGGCGAGGAGTGAAAAACTGTTTTTT; d_gene: .; j_gene: TRBJ1-4; v_gene: TRBV2; abundance: .
CDR3aa: CASSQHTTANEQFF; CDR3nt: TGCGCCAGCAGCCAACACACGACAGCCAATGAGCAGTTCTTC; d_gene: .; j_gene: TRBJ2-1; v_gene: TRBV4-1; abundance: .
CDR3aa: CASSLEGVTEAFF; CDR3nt: TGCGCCAGCAGCTTGGAGGGGGTGACTGAAGCTTTCTTT; d_gene: .; j_gene: TRBJ1-1; v_gene: TRBV5-1; abundance: .
CDR3aa: CASSLSGTSSIYEQFF; CDR3nt: TGTGCCAGCAGTTTATCCGGGACTAGCAGTATCTATGAGCAGTTCTTC; d_gene: TRBD2; j_gene: TRBJ2-1; v_gene: TRBV27; abundance: .
CDR3aa: CASSSTSGSLTDTQYF; CDR3nt: TGTGCCAGCAGCTCGACTAGCGGGTCGCTCACAGATACGCAGTATTTT; d_gene: TRBD2; j_gene: TRBJ2-3; v_gene: TRBV7-9; abundance: .
CDR3aa: CASSTAPGQGDSSYNEQFF; CDR3nt: TGTGCCAGTAGTACCGCCCCAGGACAGGGGGATTCATCCTACAATGAGCAGTTCTTC; d_gene: TRBD1; j_gene: TRBJ2-1; v_gene: TRBV19; abundance: once
CDR3aa: CASSTWTGGGDTQYF; CDR3nt: TGCGCCAGCAGCACCTGGACAGGGGGCGGGGATACGCAGTATTTT; d_gene: TRBD1; j_gene: TRBJ2-3; v_gene: TRBV4-3; abundance: .
CDR3aa: CASSAGTFNEQFF; CDR3nt: TGTGCCAGCAGCGCCGGGACTTTTAATGAGCAGTTCTTC; d_gene: .; j_gene: TRBJ2-1; v_gene: TRBV5-4; abundance: .
CDR3aa: CASSFRGGTGAYEQYF; CDR3nt: TGTGCCAGCAGCTTTCGGGGGGGGACAGGGGCCTACGAGCAGTACTTC; d_gene: TRBD1; j_gene: TRBJ2-7; v_gene: TRBV27; abundance: .
CDR3aa: CASSLKAGVSDTQYF; CDR3nt: TGTGCCAGCAGCTTAAAAGCGGGGGTGTCAGATACGCAGTATTTT; d_gene: TRBD2; j_gene: TRBJ2-3; v_gene: TRBV7-3; abundance: .
CDR3aa: CASSERTDTQYF; CDR3nt: TGTGCCAGCAGTGAGCGAACAGATACGCAGTATTTT; d_gene: .; j_gene: TRBJ2-3; v_gene: TRBV2; abundance: .
CDR3aa: CASSILGGRPYEQYF; CDR3nt: TGTGCCAGTAGTATCCTTGGGGGCAGACCCTACGAGCAGTACTTC; d_gene: .; j_gene: TRBJ2-7; v_gene: TRBV19; abundance: .
CDR3aa: CSVEPEGYNEQFF; CDR3nt: TGCAGCGTTGAGCCCGAGGGTTACAATGAGCAGTTCTTC; d_gene: .; j_gene: TRBJ2-1; v_gene: TRBV29-1; abundance: .
CDR3aa: CASSMTSGSPDEQFF; CDR3nt: TGCGCCAGCTCCATGACTAGCGGGAGTCCGGATGAGCAGTTCTTC; d_gene: TRBD2; j_gene: TRBJ2-1; v_gene: TRBV4-1; abundance: .
CDR3aa: CASSLEFPRLAGGPADTQYF; CDR3nt: TGCGCCAGCAGCTTGGAATTCCCCCGACTAGCGGGGGGGCCCGCAGATACGCAGTATTTT; d_gene: TRBD2; j_gene: TRBJ2-3; v_gene: TRBV5-1; abundance: .